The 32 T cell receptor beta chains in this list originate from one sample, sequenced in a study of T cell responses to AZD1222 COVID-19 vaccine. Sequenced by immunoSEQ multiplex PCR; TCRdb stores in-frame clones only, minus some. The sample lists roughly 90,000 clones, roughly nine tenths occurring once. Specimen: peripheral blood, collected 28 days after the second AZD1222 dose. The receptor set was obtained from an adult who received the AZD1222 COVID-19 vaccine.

The CDR3 is CASSPLDGPRETQYF. The CDR3 region has the DNA TGTGCCAGCAGCCCACTGGACGGCCCCAGGGAGACCCAGTACTTC. The chain has TRBV7-9 and TRBJ2-5; D is uncertain. The CDR3 is made up of 15 amino acids. Germline CDR1 SEHNR, CDR2 FQNEAQ (reference sequence). V was shortened by 5 bases and J by 5 bases, with 18 bases between the two germline ends.

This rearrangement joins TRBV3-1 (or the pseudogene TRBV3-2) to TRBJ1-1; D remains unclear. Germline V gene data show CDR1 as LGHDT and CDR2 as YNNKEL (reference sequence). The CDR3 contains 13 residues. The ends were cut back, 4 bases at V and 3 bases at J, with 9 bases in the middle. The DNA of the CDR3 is TGTGCCAGCAGCCTCCCCCCTCACACTGAAGCTTTCTTT. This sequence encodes CASSLPPHTEAFF.

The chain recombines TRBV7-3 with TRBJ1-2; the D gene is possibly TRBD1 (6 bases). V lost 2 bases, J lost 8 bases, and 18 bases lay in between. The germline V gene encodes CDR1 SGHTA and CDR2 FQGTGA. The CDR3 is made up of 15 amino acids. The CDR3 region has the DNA TGTGCCAGCAGCTTATCAGGGGATGGATCGAAGGGCTACACCTTC. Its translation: CASSLSGDGSKGYTF. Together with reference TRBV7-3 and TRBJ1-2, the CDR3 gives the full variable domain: GAGVSQTPSNKVTEKGKYVELRCDPISGHTALYWYRQSLGQGPEFLIYFQGTGAADDSGLPNDRFFAVRPEGSVSTLKIQRTERGDSAVYLCASSLSGDGSKGYTFGSGTRLTVV.

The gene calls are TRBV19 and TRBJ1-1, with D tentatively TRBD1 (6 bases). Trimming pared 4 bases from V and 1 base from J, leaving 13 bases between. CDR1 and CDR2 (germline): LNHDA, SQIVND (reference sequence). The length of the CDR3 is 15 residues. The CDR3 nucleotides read TGTGCCAGTAGTAGGGTAGGACAGCCGAACACTGAAGCTTTCTTT. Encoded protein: CASSRVGQPNTEAFF.

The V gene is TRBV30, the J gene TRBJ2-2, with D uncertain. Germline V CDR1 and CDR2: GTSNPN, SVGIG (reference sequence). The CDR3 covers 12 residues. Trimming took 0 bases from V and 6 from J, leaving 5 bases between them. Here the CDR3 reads CAWSVLPGELFF. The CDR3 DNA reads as TGTGCCTGGAGTGTACTCCCCGGGGAGCTGTTTTTT.

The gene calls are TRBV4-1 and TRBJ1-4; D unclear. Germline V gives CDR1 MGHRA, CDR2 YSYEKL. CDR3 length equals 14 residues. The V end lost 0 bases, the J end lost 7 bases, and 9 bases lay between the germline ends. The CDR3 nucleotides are TGCGCCAGCAGCCAAGAAGGAAGAGGTGAAAAACTGTTTTTT. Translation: CASSQEGRGEKLFF.

The CDR3 nucleotides are TGTGCCAGTCTTCAAAGGGGGGGGGCTGTGGAGACCCAGTACTTC. Translated, it gives CASLQRGGAVETQYF. The chain joins TRBV19 to TRBJ2-5, with D possibly matching TRBD2 (7 bases). The CDR3 spans 15 residues. The ends were cut back, 8 bases at V and 5 bases at J, with 21 bases in the middle. Germline CDR1 is LNHDA and CDR2 is SQIVND (reference sequence).

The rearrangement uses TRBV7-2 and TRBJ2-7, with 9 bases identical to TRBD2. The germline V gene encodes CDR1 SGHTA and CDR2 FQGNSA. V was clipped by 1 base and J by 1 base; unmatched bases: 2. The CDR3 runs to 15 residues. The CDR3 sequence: CASSLDLAGSYEQYF. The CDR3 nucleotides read TGTGCCAGCAGCTTAGATCTAGCGGGGTCCTACGAGCAGTACTTC.

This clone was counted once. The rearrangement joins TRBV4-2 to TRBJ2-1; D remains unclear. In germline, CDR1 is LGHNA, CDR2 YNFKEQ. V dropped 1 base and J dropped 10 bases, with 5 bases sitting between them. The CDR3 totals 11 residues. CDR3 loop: CASSQAVEQFF. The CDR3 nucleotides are TGTGCCAGCAGCCAAGCAGTCGAGCAGTTCTTC.

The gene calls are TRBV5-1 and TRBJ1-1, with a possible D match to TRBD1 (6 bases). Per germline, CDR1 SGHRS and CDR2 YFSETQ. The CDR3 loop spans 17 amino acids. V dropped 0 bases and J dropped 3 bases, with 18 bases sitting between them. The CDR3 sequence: CASSLAPGAGGHTEAFF. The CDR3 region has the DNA TGCGCCAGCAGCTTGGCCCCGGGGGCGGGGGGACACACTGAAGCTTTCTTT.

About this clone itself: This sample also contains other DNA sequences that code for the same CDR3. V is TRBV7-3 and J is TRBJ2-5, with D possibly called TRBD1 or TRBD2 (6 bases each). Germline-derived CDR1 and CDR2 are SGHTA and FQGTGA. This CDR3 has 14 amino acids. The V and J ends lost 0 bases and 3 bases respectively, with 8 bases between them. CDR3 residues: CASSLTGGEETQYF. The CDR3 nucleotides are TGTGCCAGCAGCTTAACCGGGGGCGAAGAGACCCAGTACTTC.

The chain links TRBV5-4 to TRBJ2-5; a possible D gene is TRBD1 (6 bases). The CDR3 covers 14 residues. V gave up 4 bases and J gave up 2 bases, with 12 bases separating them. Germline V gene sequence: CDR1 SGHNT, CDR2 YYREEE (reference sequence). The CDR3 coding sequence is TGTGCCAGCAGCGCGTACAGGGCTCAAGAGACCCAGTACTTC. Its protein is CASSAYRAQETQYF.

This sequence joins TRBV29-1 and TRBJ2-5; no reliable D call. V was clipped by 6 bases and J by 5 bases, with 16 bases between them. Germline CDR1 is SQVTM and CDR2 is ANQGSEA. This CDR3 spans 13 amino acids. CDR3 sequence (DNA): TGCAGCGTATACCTGATGGTTGCGGAGACCCAGTACTTC. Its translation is CSVYLMVAETQYF.

The CDR3 spells CASSRNWDSTGELFF. CDR3 nucleotides: TGTGCCAGCAGCAGAAACTGGGACAGCACCGGGGAGCTGTTTTTT. The rearrangement joins TRBV5-4 to TRBJ2-2; 7 positions agree with TRBD1. Germline V gives CDR1 SGHNT, CDR2 YYREEE (reference sequence). CDR3 size: 15 residues. The V segment lost 4 bases and the J segment 4 bases; nucleotides outside the gene matches: 7.

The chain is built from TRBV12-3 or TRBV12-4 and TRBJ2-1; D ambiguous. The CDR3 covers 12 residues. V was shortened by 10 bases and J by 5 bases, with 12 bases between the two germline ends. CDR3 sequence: CATQTRNNEQFF. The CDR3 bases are TGTGCCACCCAGACAAGAAACAATGAGCAGTTCTTC.

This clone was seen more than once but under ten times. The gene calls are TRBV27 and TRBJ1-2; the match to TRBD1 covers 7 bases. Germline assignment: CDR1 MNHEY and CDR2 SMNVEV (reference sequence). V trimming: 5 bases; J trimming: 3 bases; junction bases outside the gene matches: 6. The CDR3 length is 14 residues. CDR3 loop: CASSGNRGDYGYTF. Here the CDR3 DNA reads TGTGCCAGCAGTGGTAACAGGGGAGACTATGGCTACACCTTC.

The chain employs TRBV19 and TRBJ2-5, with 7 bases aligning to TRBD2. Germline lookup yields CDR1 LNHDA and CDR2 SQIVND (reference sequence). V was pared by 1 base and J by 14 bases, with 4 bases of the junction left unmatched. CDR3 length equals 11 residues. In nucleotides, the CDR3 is TGTGCCAGTAGTATAGGACTAGCTATTTACTTC. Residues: CASSIGLAIYF.

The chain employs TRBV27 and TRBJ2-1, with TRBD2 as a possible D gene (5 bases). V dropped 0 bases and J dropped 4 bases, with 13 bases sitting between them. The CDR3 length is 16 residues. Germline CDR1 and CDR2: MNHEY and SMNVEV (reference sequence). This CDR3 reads CASSLSLASSYNEQFF. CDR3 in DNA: TGTGCCAGCAGTTTATCGTTGGCTAGCTCGTACAATGAGCAGTTCTTC.

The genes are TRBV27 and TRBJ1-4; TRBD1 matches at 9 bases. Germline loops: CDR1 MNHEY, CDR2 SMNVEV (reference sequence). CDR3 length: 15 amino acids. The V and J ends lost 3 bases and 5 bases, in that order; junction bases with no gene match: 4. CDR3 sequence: CASSFIGTGNEKLFF. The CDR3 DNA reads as TGTGCCAGCAGTTTCATCGGGACAGGGAATGAAAAACTGTTTTTT.

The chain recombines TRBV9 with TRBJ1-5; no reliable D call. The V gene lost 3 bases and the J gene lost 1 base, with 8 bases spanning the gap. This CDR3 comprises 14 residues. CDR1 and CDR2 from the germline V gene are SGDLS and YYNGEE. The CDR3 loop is CASSAGLSNQPQHF. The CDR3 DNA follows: TGTGCCAGCAGCGCAGGACTCAGCAATCAGCCCCAGCATTTT. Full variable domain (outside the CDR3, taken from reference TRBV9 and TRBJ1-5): DSGVTQTPKHLITATGQRVTLRCSPRSGDLSVYWYQQSLDQGLQFLIQYYNGEERAKGNILERFSAQQFPDLHSELNLSSLELGDSALYFCASSAGLSNQPQHFGDGTRLSIL.

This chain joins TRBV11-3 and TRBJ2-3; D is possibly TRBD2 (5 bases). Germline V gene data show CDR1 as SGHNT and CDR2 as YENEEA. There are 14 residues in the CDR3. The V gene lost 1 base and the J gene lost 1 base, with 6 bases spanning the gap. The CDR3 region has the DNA TGTGCCAGCAGCTTAGTCGGGGGCACAGATACGCAGTATTTT. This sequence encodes CASSLVGGTDTQYF. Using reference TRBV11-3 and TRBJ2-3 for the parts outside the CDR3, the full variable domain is EAGVVQSPRYKIIEKKQPVAFWCNPISGHNTLYWYLQNLGQGPELLIRYENEEAVDDSQLPKDRFSAERLKGVDSTLKIQPAELGDSAVYLCASSLVGGTDTQYFGPGTRLTVL.

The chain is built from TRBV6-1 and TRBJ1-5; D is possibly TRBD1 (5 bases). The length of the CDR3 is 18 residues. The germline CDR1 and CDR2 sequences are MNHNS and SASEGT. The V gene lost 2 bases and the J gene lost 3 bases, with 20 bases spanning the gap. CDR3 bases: TGTGCCAGCAGTGAAATTCCCCCGGGACCGACCTCCAATCAGCCCCAGCATTTT. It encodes CASSEIPPGPTSNQPQHF.

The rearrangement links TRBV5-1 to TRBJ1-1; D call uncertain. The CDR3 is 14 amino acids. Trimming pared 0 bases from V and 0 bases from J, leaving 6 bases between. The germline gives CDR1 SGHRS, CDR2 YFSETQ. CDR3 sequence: CASSLGWVNTEAFF. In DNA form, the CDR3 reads TGCGCCAGCAGCTTGGGGTGGGTGAACACTGAAGCTTTCTTT.

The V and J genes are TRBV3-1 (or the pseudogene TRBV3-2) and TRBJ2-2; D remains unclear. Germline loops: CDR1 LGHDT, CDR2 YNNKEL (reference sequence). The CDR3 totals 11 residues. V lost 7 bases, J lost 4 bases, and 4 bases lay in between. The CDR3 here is CASTRTGELFF. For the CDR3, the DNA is TGTGCCAGCACCCGCACCGGGGAGCTGTTTTTT.

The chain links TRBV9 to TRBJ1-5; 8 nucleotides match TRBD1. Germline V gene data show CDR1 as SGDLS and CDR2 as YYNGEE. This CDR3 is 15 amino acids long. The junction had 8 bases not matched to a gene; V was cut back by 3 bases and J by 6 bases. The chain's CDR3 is CASSATGDGGQPQHF. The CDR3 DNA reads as TGTGCCAGCAGCGCGACAGGGGACGGCGGTCAGCCCCAGCATTTT.

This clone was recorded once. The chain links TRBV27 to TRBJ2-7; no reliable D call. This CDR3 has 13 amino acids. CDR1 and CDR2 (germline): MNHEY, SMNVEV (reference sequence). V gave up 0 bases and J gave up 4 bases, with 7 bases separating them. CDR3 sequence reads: CASSLSSLYEQYF. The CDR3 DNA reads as TGTGCCAGCAGTTTATCGAGTTTGTACGAGCAGTACTTC.

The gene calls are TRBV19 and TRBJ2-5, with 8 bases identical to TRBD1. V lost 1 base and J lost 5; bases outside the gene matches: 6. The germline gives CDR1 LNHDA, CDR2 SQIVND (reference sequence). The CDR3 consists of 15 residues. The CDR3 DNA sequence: TGTGCCAGTAGTATAGCGAGGACAGGGCGGGAGACCCAGTACTTC. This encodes CASSIARTGRETQYF.

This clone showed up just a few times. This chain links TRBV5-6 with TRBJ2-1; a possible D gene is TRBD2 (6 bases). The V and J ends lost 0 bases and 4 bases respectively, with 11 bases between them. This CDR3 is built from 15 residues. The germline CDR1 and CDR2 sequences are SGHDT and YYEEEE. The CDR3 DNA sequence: TGTGCCAGCAGCTTGGAGACTAGGGTTTACAATGAGCAGTTCTTC. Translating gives CASSLETRVYNEQFF.

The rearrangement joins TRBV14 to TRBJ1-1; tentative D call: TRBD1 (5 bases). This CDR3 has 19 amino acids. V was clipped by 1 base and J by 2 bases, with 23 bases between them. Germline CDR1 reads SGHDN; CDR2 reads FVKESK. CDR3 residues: CASSQAIGSREGQNTEAFF. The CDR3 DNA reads TGTGCCAGCAGCCAAGCCATTGGGAGCAGGGAGGGTCAAAACACTGAAGCTTTCTTT.

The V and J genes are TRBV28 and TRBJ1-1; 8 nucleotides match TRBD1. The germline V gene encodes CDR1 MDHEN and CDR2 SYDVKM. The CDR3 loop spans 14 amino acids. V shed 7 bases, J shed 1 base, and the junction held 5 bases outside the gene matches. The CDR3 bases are TGTGCCAGCACCTCTGGACAGGGGAACACTGAAGCTTTCTTT. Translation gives CASTSGQGNTEAFF.

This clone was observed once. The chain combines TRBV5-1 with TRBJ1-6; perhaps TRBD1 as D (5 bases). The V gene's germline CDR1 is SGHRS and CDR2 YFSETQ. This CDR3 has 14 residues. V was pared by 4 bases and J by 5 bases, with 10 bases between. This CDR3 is CASSPGTDNSPLHF. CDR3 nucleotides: TGCGCCAGCAGCCCCGGGACGGATAATTCACCCCTCCACTTT. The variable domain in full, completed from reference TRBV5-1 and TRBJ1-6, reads KAGVTQTPRYLIKTRGQQVTLSCSPISGHRSVSWYQQTPGQGLQFLFEYFSETQRNKGNFPGRFSGRQFSNSRSEMNVSTLELGDSALYLCASSPGTDNSPLHFGNGTRLTVT.

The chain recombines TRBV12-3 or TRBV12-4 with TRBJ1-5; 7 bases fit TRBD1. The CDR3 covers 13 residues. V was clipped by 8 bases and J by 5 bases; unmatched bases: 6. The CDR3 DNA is TGTGCCAGCCTAGGACAGGCGGATCAGCCCCAGCATTTT. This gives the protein CASLGQADQPQHF.